This TCR beta chain was identified in a study of T cells in women clearing cervical HPV infection. The CDR3 length is 15 residues. The germline V gene has CDR1 SGHKS and CDR2 YYEKEE (reference sequence). V lost 4 bases, J lost 2 bases, and 15 bases lay in between. As for this clone: The read gets to within 3 residues of the CDR3 end, and the germline J gene fills in the rest.

Sequencing was performed with immunoSEQ multiplex PCR; in TCRdb, only in-frame clones are kept and a portion is missing. Its table lists under 45,000 clones. The origin of this receptor is a woman aged 18 to 75 with a cervical HPV16 infection that either progressed to CIN3+ or cleared (not recorded which). Material: blood buffy coat. J is TRBJ2-5 and V is TRBV5-5; the D gene is possibly TRBD1 (6 bases). The chain's CDR3 is CASSQGIEGQETQYF. The DNA read from the CDR3 is TGTGCCAGCAGCCAGGGGATAGAGGGGCAAGAGACC.